The entry below describes one T cell receptor (beta chain). The data were obtained in a study of patients and donors after allogeneic stem cell transplantation. With V trimmed by 3 bases and J by 7 bases, 5 bases remained unmatched. From germline, CDR1 is MNHEY and CDR2 SVGAGI. This CDR3 contains 15 residues. TCRdb called the RT-PCR reads again in MiXCR, with one record for every CDR3 protein. In the table there are 90,000 to 130,000 distinct CDR3 sequences, 35% of which are singletons. The chain carries TRBV6-5 and TRBJ1-6; TRBD1 matches at 8 bases. Material: blood, either unsorted or a sorted T cell fraction (not recorded which). This clonotype was sampled from a human donor who was either an allogeneic HSCT recipient or a stem cell or donor lymphocyte infusion donor (not recorded which). It is not recorded whose cells these are; they may come from a transplant donor. The CDR3 DNA is TGTGCCAGCAGTTATCGGACAGGGCAGAATTCACCCCTCCACTTT. It specifies CASSYRTGQNSPLHF.